This T cell receptor (beta chain) came from a study of cytomegalovirus exposure and HLA in healthy donors. The study ran its PCR with 60 Vbeta and 13 Jbeta primers. Only in-frame clones appear in the TCRdb table, and some are missing; sequencing was by immunoSEQ multiplex PCR. The sample consists of more than 110,000 clones, 79% of them appearing once. CDR3 length equals 12 residues. Trimming cost V 5 bases and J 8 bases, with 12 bases left between them. Germline CDR1 reads SGHTA; CDR2 reads FQGTGA. The material sequenced was PBMCs. This clonotype was obtained from a man between 18 and 29 years old in good health and CMV-seronegative. V is TRBV7-3 and J is TRBJ1-2; TRBD1 is a possible D gene (5 bases). The CDR3 DNA is TGTGCCAGCAGCCCATCAAAGGGGGGCTACACCTTC. Amino acid sequence: CASSPSKGGYTF.